The 9 T cell receptor beta chains given below trace back to one sample, sequenced in a study of cytomegalovirus exposure and HLA in healthy donors. 13 Jbeta primers and 60 Vbeta primers were used for the PCR. Sequenced by immunoSEQ multiplex PCR; TCRdb stores in-frame clones only, minus some. The table includes some 140,000 clones, around 84% detected once. Sequencing was performed on PBMCs. The receptors derive from a woman aged 40 to 49 in good health and CMV-seropositive.

This clone was seen only a few times. The chain has TRBV11-3 and TRBJ2-1, with 9 bases aligning to TRBD1. The trim removed 5 bases at V and 3 bases at J, leaving 5 bases unmatched. This CDR3 spans 15 amino acids. Germline-derived CDR1 and CDR2 are SGHNT and YENEEA. CDR3 DNA sequence: TGTGCCAGCAGCCACCTGACAGGGGGCTACAATGAGCAGTTCTTC. Encoded protein: CASSHLTGGYNEQFF.

This chain uses TRBV29-1 with TRBJ2-1; 11 bases line up with TRBD2. This CDR3 is 16 amino acids long. CDR1 is SQVTM and CDR2 is ANQGSEA in the germline V gene. Germline trimming cut 6 bases from V and 4 bases from J; bases unmatched to any gene: 11. CDR3 sequence (DNA): TGCAGCGTCGGGATACTAGCGGGAGATCTATACAATGAGCAGTTCTTC. Residues: CSVGILAGDLYNEQFF.

The CDR3 spells CASSPSRQETQYF. In DNA, the CDR3 is TGTGCCAGCTCACCATCGCGGCAAGAGACCCAGTACTTC. The chain employs TRBV18 and TRBJ2-5; D is unresolved. V shed 2 bases and J shed 2 bases, with 6 bases lying between them. The CDR3 runs to 13 residues. CDR1 is KGHSH and CDR2 is LQKENI in the germline V gene.

V and J are TRBV5-1 and TRBJ1-1; D is uncertain. Trimming pared 2 bases from V and 4 bases from J, leaving 15 bases between. The germline CDR1 and CDR2 sequences are SGHRS and YFSETQ. This CDR3 is 15 amino acids long. The CDR3 loop reads CASSLDGPASTEAFF. The CDR3 DNA sequence: TGCGCCAGCAGCTTAGACGGTCCAGCGAGCACTGAAGCTTTCTTT.

The chain recombines TRBV5-4 with TRBJ2-3, with 12 bases that match TRBD2. The CDR3 loop spans 18 amino acids. CDR1 is SGHNT, CDR2 YYREEE, per germline (reference sequence). V was pared by 3 bases and J by 3 bases, with 11 bases of the junction left unmatched. The CDR3 nucleotides are TGTGCCAGCAGCTCCATAGAGATGGGACTAGCGGGTACAGATACGCAGTATTTT. This encodes CASSSIEMGLAGTDTQYF.

The rearrangement joins TRBV6-1 to TRBJ2-1; 7 nucleotides agree with TRBD1. The J segment lost 4 bases and the V segment lost 6 bases, leaving 6 bases of the junction unmatched. The CDR3 length is 14 residues. CDR1 and CDR2 (germline): MNHNS, SASEGT. The CDR3, as DNA: TGTGCCAGCAGCAGGACAGGCGATTACAATGAGCAGTTCTTC. Translating it yields CASSRTGDYNEQFF.

V and J are TRBV5-4 and TRBJ1-1; perhaps TRBD1 as D (6 bases). The germline V gene has CDR1 SGHNT and CDR2 YYREEE (reference sequence). The CDR3 runs to 15 residues. V was clipped by 1 base and J by 0 bases, with 10 bases between them. Here the CDR3 DNA reads TGTGCCAGCAGCTTGCGGACAGTTCTGAACACTGAAGCTTTCTTT. Translation gives CASSLRTVLNTEAFF.

The rearrangement joins TRBV6-6 to TRBJ2-1; TRBD1 agrees at 9 bases. Trimming at V came to 7 bases and at J to 4 bases, leaving 11 bases not matched to a gene. This CDR3 is 16 amino acids long. The germline V gene encodes CDR1 MNHNY and CDR2 SVGAGI (reference sequence). The CDR3, as DNA: TGTGCCAGCACCCCAACCGGGACAGGGCCATACAATGAGCAGTTCTTC. Translated: CASTPTGTGPYNEQFF.

This clone was observed a few times. The rearrangement joins TRBV30 to TRBJ2-2; the D gene is possibly TRBD1 (5 bases). This CDR3 is built from 12 residues. In germline, CDR1 is GTSNPN, CDR2 SVGIG (reference sequence). V lost 2 bases and J lost 5, with 6 bases in between. CDR3 coding DNA: TGTGCCTGGAGTTCAGGGACCGGGGAGCTGTTTTTT. Its translation is CAWSSGTGELFF.